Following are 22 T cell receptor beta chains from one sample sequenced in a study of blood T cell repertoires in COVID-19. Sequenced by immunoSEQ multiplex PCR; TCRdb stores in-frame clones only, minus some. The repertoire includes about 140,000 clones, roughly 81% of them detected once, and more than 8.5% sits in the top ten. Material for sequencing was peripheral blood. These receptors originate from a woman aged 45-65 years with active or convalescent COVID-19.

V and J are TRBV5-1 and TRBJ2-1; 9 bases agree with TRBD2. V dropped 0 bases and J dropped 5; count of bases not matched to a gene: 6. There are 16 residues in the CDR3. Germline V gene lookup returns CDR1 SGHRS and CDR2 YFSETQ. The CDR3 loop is CASSLDPAGGNNEQFF. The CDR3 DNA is TGCGCCAGCAGCTTGGACCCAGCGGGAGGAAACAATGAGCAGTTCTTC.

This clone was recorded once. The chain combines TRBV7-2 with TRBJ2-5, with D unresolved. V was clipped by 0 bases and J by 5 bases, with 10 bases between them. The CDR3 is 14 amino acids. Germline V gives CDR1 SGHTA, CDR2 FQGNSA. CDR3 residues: CASSLAAPEETQYF. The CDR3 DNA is TGTGCCAGCAGCTTAGCGGCTCCGGAGGAGACCCAGTACTTC.

CDR3 protein: CASSEARRDGDTQYF. Here the CDR3 DNA reads TGTGCCAGCAGTGAAGCCCGCAGGGATGGAGATACGCAGTATTTT. The rearrangement links TRBV6-1 to TRBJ2-3; D perhaps matches TRBD1 (5 bases). The germline CDR1 and CDR2 sequences are MNHNS and SASEGT. The CDR3 length is 15 residues. V was shortened by 0 bases and J by 5 bases, with 12 bases between the two germline ends.

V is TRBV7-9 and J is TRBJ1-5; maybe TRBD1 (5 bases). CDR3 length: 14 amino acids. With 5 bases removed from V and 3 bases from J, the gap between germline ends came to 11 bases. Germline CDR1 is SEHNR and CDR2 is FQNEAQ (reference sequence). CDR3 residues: CASSPIQVNQPQHF. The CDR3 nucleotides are TGTGCCAGCAGCCCTATACAGGTCAATCAGCCCCAGCATTTT.

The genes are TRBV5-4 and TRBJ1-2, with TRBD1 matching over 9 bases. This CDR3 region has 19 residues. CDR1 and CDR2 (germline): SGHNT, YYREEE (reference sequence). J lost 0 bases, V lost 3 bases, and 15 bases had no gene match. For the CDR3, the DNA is TGTGCCAGCAGCTCGACCAGGACAGGGGACCCGTTAGCTAACTATGGCTACACCTTC. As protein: CASSSTRTGDPLANYGYTF.

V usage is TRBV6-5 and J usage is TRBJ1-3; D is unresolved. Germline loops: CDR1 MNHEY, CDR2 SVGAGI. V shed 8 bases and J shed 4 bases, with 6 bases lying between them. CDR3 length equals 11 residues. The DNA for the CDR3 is TGTGCCAGCCTGAGGGGAAACACCATATATTTT. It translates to CASLRGNTIYF.

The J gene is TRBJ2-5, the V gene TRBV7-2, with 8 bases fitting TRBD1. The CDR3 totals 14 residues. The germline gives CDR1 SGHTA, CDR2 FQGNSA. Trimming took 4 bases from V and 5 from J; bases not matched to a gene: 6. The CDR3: CASSSDRGRETQYF. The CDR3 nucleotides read TGTGCCAGCAGCTCCGACAGGGGTCGGGAGACCCAGTACTTC.

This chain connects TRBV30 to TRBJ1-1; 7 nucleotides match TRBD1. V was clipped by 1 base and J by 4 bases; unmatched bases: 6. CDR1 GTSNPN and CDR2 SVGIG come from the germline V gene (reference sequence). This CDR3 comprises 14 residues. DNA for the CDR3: TGTGCCTGGAGTGCAGGCAGGGGGTCCACTGAAGCTTTCTTT. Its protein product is CAWSAGRGSTEAFF.

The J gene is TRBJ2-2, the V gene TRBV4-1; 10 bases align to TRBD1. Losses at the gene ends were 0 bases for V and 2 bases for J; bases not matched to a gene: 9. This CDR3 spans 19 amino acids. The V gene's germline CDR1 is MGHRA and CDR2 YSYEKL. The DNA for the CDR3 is TGCGCCAGCAGCCAAGAGCCCCAGGGACAGGGGAGTAACACCGGGGAGCTGTTTTTT. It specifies CASSQEPQGQGSNTGELFF.

DNA of the CDR3: TGTGCCAGCAGGCCGGGACAGGGACGCGGGAGCAAAAACATTCAGTACTTC. The encoded protein is CASRPGQGRGSKNIQYF. V and J are TRBV27 and TRBJ2-4; 9 bases line up with TRBD1. CDR3 length: 17 residues. Losses at the gene ends were 6 bases for V and 3 bases for J; bases not matched to a gene: 12. CDR1 and CDR2 (germline): MNHEY, SMNVEV (reference sequence).

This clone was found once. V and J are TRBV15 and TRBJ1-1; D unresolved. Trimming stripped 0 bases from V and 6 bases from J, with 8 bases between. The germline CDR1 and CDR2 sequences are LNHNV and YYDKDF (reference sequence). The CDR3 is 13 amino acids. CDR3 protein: CATSRDNGAEAFF. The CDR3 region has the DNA TGTGCCACCAGCAGAGATAACGGTGCTGAAGCTTTCTTT.

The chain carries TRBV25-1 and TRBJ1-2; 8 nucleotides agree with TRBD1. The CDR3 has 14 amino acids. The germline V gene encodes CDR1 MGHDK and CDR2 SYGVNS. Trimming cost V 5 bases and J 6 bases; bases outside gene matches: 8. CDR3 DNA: TGTGCCAGCAGTTCCCACCTGGGACAGGATGGCTACACCTTC. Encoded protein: CASSSHLGQDGYTF.

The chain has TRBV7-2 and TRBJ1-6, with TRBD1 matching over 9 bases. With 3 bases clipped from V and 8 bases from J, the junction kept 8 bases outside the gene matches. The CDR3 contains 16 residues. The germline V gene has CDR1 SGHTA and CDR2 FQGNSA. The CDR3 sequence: CASSLYRGPSDSPLHF. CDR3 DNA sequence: TGTGCCAGCAGCTTGTACAGGGGGCCGTCGGATTCACCCCTCCACTTT.

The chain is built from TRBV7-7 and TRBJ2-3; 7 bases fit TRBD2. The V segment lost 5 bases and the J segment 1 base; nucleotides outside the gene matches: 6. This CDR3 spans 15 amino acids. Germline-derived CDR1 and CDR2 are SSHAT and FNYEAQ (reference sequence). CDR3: CASSPWEGGTDTQYF. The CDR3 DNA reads TGTGCCAGCAGCCCCTGGGAGGGAGGCACAGATACGCAGTATTTT. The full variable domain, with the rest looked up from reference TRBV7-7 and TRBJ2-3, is GAGVSQSPRYKVTKRGQDVTLRCDPISSHATLYWYQQALGQGPEFLTYFNYEAQPDKSGLPSDRFSAERPEGSISTLTIQRTEQRDSAMYRCASSPWEGGTDTQYFGPGTRLTVL.

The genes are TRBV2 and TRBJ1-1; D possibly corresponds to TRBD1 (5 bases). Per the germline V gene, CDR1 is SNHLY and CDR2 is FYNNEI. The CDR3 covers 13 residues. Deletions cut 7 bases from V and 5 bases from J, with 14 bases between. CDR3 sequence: CASKGEMGTEAFF. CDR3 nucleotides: TGTGCCAGCAAAGGGGAAATGGGTACTGAAGCTTTCTTT.

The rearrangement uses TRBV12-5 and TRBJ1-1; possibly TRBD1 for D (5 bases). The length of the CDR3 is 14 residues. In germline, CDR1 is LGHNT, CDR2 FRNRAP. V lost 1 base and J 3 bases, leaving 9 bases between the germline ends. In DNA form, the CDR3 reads TGTGCTAGTGGTTTGGCGGGGGGGGACACTGAAGCTTTCTTT. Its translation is CASGLAGGDTEAFF.

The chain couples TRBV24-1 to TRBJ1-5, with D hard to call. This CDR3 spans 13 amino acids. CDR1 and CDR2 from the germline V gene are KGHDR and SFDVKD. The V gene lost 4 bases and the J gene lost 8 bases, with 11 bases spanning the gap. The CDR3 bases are TGTGCCACCAGTGAAGGGAGTGGGAAGCCCCAGCATTTT. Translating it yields CATSEGSGKPQHF.

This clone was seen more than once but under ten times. Here the CDR3 reads CASSLGQGNVGSPLHF. The CDR3 coding sequence is TGTGCCAGCAGCCTCGGACAGGGGAATGTAGGTTCACCCCTCCACTTT. The chain uses TRBV7-2 and TRBJ1-6; 9 bases agree with TRBD1. V lost 5 bases to trimming and J lost 9 bases; unmatched junction nucleotides: 11. The germline V gene encodes CDR1 SGHTA and CDR2 FQGNSA. CDR3 length: 16 amino acids.

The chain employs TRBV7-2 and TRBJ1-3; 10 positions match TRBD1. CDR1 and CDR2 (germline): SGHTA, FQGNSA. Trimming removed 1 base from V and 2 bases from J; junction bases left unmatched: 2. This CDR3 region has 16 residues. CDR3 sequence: CASSLGGTGAGNTIYF. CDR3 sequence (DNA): TGTGCCAGCAGCTTAGGCGGGACAGGGGCTGGAAACACCATATATTTT.

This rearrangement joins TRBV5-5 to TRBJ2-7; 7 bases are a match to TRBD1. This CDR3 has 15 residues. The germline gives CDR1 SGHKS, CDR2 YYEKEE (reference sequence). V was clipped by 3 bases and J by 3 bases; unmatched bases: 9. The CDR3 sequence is CASSSGDSIVYEQYF. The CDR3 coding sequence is TGTGCCAGCAGCTCCGGGGACAGTATTGTCTACGAGCAGTACTTC.

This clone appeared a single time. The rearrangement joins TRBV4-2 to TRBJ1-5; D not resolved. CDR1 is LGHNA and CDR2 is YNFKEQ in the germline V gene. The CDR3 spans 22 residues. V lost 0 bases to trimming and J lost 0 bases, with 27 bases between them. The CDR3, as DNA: TGTGCCAGCAGCCAAGATTTGTACAGAGGGCGAAGTCAACACTTTAGCAATCAGCCCCAGCATTTT. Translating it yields CASSQDLYRGRSQHFSNQPQHF.

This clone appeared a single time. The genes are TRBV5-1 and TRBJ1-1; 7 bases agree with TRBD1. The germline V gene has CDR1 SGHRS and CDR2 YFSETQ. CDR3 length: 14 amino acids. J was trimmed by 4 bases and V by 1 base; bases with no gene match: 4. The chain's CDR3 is CASSLSQGPTEAFF. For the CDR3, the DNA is TGCGCCAGCAGCTTGTCACAGGGGCCCACTGAAGCTTTCTTT.